Listed here is a single T cell receptor (beta chain). This receptor's antigen is unknown. Base qualities are not provided; no much larger clone lies one nucleotide away. These data originate in a study of blood T cell repertoires in COVID-19 (dated by TCRdb to about 2020). About the study as a whole: Collaborator samples came from the United States, Italy and Spain and covered acute and convalescent phases of COVID-19. The material from the prospective study consisted of cDNA or gDNA derived from T cells, B-cell-depleted T cells, or PBMCs. Subjects who had been exposed to COVID-19, were actively infected with it, or had recovered from it provided the deeply sampled blood TCRbeta repertoires that made up the dataset. The repertoires were released in a freely available public database meant as a resource for research on the immune response to SARS-CoV-2. Samples were obtained from the ongoing ImmuneRACE study (first 160 participants) and from over a thousand subjects provided by 6 global collaborators. Nearly every sample came with metadata listing a de-identified subject ID, COVID-19 status, age in years and sex. HLA class I and class II types, where available, came from metadata supplied by the sample provider rather than from assay-based typing. Overall study results and their limits: How much clinical and demographic metadata was included differed by source and by participant, and the metadata was provided uncurated.

Whole blood was collected in K2EDTA tubes by collaborating institutions according to the institutions' own protocols. For TCRbeta analysis, collaborators shipped samples in one of three forms: frozen whole blood, isolated PBMCs, or DNA extracted from either of those sample types. Taken from the germline V gene, the CDR1 and CDR2 loops are KGHDR and SFDVKD. The CDR3 covers 16 residues, taking in both the cysteine and the phenylalanine. Of the read, only the CDR3 DNA is kept; its 48 bases are in frame from base 1. From V the trimming removes 2 bases and from J it removes 1 base, while the gene matches leave 1 base of the junction unaccounted for. TCRbeta CDR3 regions were amplified from genomic DNA using the immunoSEQ Assay, a bias-controlled multiplex PCR. Under the source paper's analysis protocol: Nucleated cell counts per sample were estimated from amplification of reference gene primers within the assay. To quantify the absolute abundance of each unique TCRbeta CDR3 rearrangement, sequence reads were collapsed and filtered. For each sample, productive Simpson clonality was calculated as the square root of Simpson's diversity index over productive rearrangements. TCRdb mirrors the immuneACCESS table, restricted to in-frame sequences. Some clones are absent from its copies; in checked studies, under half trace to an unresolved V gene, and the reason for the others is unknown. Clone size and V and J calls were adopted from that table, with D and trimming inferred from the DNA. The sample records approximately 36,000 clones, more than 70% of which are singletons. The ten largest clonotypes hold around 2% of the sample.

The sample taken for sequencing was peripheral blood. Recombination joined TRBV24-1 with TRBJ2-1; the junction holds 10 bases that match TRBD2. The receptor was isolated from a human donor in a cohort sampled during active COVID-19. The nucleotide sequence is given as TGTGCCACCAGTGATTCTAGCGGGGGTTCCTACAATGAGCAGTTCTTC. Its translation is CATSDSSGGSYNEQFF.